Shown below are 28 T cell receptor beta chains from a single sample sequenced in a study of response to subunit inactivated influenza vaccine (dated by TCRdb to between 2018 and 2020). Libraries were constructed by RT-PCR. Instrument used: Illumina HiSeq 2500. The public reads were run again by TCRdb, first through fastp at Q25 and then through MiXCR, and only productive beta chains were kept. Here each entry gathers all rows of one CDR3 protein and keeps the most common genes and DNA. In all, the sample holds over 400,000 distinct CDR3 sequences, and about an eighth of those were seen once. Roughly 13% of the sample lies in the top ten. The sample's time point label is to be understood as: 45 to 50 days after influenza vaccine administration. Sample: PBMCs from blood, taken about 40 days after vaccination. Receptor source: a man in his fifties or sixties who received an inactivated influenza vaccine. Donor details come from another sample of the same person, matched by shared clones.

V usage is TRBV6-1 and J usage is TRBJ1-3; a weak D match, TRBD1 (6 bases). V gave up 6 bases and J gave up 4 bases, with 22 bases separating them. The CDR3 has 17 residues. Looked up from germline, CDR1 is MNHNS and CDR2 is SASEGT. The DNA of the CDR3 is TGTGCCAGCAGCAGTCTTGGTTTTTCGGGGGCCGGAAACACCATATATTTT. Its protein is CASSSLGFSGAGNTIYF.

The V and J genes are TRBV7-2 and TRBJ2-4; tentative D call: TRBD1 (6 bases). Looked up from germline, CDR1 is SGHTA and CDR2 is FQGNSA. The CDR3 loop spans 15 amino acids. V was pared by 7 bases and J by 6 bases, with 19 bases between. CDR3 in amino acids: CASTPGWGPGNIQYF. The CDR3 nucleotides read TGTGCCAGCACCCCGGGCTGGGGGCCCGGAAACATTCAGTACTTC. The complete variable domain, with remaining parts taken from reference TRBV7-2 and TRBJ2-4, reads GAGVSQSPSNKVTEKGKDVELRCDPISGHTALYWYRQSLGQGLEFLIYFQGNSAPDKSGLPSDRFSAERTGGSVSTLTIQRTQQEDSAVYLCASTPGWGPGNIQYFGAGTRLSVL.

This clonotype was recorded a few times. This sequence joins TRBV9 and TRBJ2-1; 10 bases line up with TRBD1. The V segment lost 6 bases and the J segment 1 base; nucleotides outside the gene matches: 4. This CDR3 contains 15 residues. Per the germline V gene, CDR1 is SGDLS and CDR2 is YYNGEE. The CDR3 protein is CASNRQGASYNEQFF. The CDR3 DNA reads as TGTGCCAGCAATCGACAGGGGGCATCCTACAATGAGCAGTTCTTC. Based on the CDR3 plus reference TRBV9 and TRBJ2-1, the full variable domain is DSGVTQTPKHLITATGQRVTLRCSPRSGDLSVYWYQQSLDQGLQFLIQYYNGEERAKGNILERFSAQQFPDLHSELNLSSLELGDSALYFCASNRQGASYNEQFFGPGTRLTVL.

This clonotype has a handful of counts. The chain carries TRBV4-2 and TRBJ2-3; 7 bases line up with TRBD2. The CDR3 is 15 amino acids. V shed 0 bases and J 3 bases; nucleotides not matched to a gene: 3. Germline-derived CDR1 and CDR2 are LGHNA and YNFKEQ. The CDR3 region is CASSQDLRGTDTQYF. The CDR3 DNA follows: TGTGCCAGCAGCCAAGATTTGCGGGGGACAGATACGCAGTATTTT.

This clonotype has just a few counts. The rearrangement uses TRBV5-6 and TRBJ1-1; D unclear. Germline V gene data show CDR1 as SGHDT and CDR2 as YYEEEE. Trimming removed 0 bases at V and 5 bases at J, with 17 bases between. The CDR3 is made up of 16 amino acids. The CDR3 loop reads CASSLAVSPGNTEAFF. The CDR3 DNA is TGTGCCAGCAGCTTGGCCGTCTCGCCCGGGAATACTGAAGCTTTCTTT. The entire variable domain, with the rest obtained from reference TRBV5-6 and TRBJ1-1, is as follows: DAGVTQSPTHLIKTRGQQVTLRCSPKSGHDTVSWYQQALGQGPQFIFQYYEEEERQRGNFPDRFSGHQFPNYSSELNVNALLLGDSALYLCASSLAVSPGNTEAFFGQGTRLTVV.

A note on this clonotype: Given a much more abundant clone one base away, this may be a read error. The gene calls are TRBV5-5 and TRBJ2-2; TRBD1 agrees at 9 bases. The CDR3 extends over 13 amino acids. CDR1 and CDR2 from the germline V gene are SGHKS and YYEKEE (reference sequence). Trimming at V came to 1 base and at J to 13 bases, leaving 5 bases not matched to a gene. The CDR3 DNA reads as TGTGCCAGCAGCTTGCGACCGGGACAGGGGCTGTTTTTT. It translates to CASSLRPGQGLFF.

This chain uses TRBV4-1 with TRBJ1-3; 7 bases align to TRBD1. Germline values: CDR1 MGHRA, CDR2 YSYEKL. J was trimmed by 3 bases and V by 3 bases; bases with no gene match: 5. The CDR3 extends over 15 amino acids. This chain's CDR3 is CASSQPGTVGNTIYF. The CDR3 DNA sequence: TGCGCCAGCAGCCAGCCCGGGACAGTTGGAAACACCATATATTTT.

The rearrangement uses TRBV3-1 and TRBJ2-1; 7 nucleotides match TRBD2. This CDR3 contains 14 residues. Germline V gives CDR1 LGHDT, CDR2 YNNKEL (reference sequence). V dropped 5 bases and J dropped 8; count of bases not matched to a gene: 9. CDR3 DNA sequence: TGTGCCAGCAGCACTGGACTAGTTAGTGATGAGCAGTTCTTC. The encoded protein is CASSTGLVSDEQFF.

Turning to this clonotype: A much larger clone is a single base away; this may be a read error. The J gene is TRBJ1-4, the V gene TRBV5-1; D possibly corresponds to TRBD1 (6 bases). The CDR3 length is 13 residues. The V gene's germline CDR1 is SGHRS and CDR2 YFSETQ. The CDR3 coding sequence is TGCGCCATCAGCTTGGGGACATCTGAAAAACTGTTTTTT. It translates to CAISLGTSEKLFF.

The sample holds a few counts of this clonotype. The CDR3 DNA is TGCGCCAGCAGCTTCGGGTATCGCCCTGGCTACACCTTC. The encoded protein is CASSFGYRPGYTF. V gene TRBV5-1 combines with J gene TRBJ1-2; D unresolved. The length of the CDR3 is 13 residues. V was pared by 2 bases and J by 7 bases, with 12 bases between. CDR1 and CDR2 from the germline V gene are SGHRS and YFSETQ. The whole variable domain, remainder taken from reference TRBV5-1 and TRBJ1-2, is KAGVTQTPRYLIKTRGQQVTLSCSPISGHRSVSWYQQTPGQGLQFLFEYFSETQRNKGNFPGRFSGRQFSNSRSEMNVSTLELGDSALYLCASSFGYRPGYTFGSGTRLTVV.

This clonotype has at least ten counts. The junction and the germline gene differ at one end; a read error may be behind it. The chain employs TRBV6-5 and TRBJ2-7; 12 bases are a match to TRBD1. The CDR3 covers 15 residues. CDR1 is MNHEY and CDR2 is SVGAGI in the germline V gene. Written as DNA, the CDR3 is TGCGCCAGCAGCTACGGGACAGGGGGCGGTTACGAGCAGTACTTC. Encoded protein: CASSYGTGGGYEQYF.

V usage is TRBV7-2 and J usage is TRBJ1-2; TRBD1 matches 7 bases. The CDR3 consists of 15 residues. Germline assignment: CDR1 SGHTA and CDR2 FQGNSA. V dropped 3 bases and J dropped 4; count of bases not matched to a gene: 8. Written as DNA, the CDR3 is TGTGCCAGCAGCTTTGGGGACAGCGCTATCTATGGCTACACCTTC. This translates into CASSFGDSAIYGYTF.

This sequence joins TRBV7-6 and TRBJ2-7; 11 bases fit TRBD2. This CDR3 has 15 residues. Germline CDR1 and CDR2: SGHVS and FNYEAQ. V lost 0 bases, J lost 4 bases, and 2 bases stayed unmatched. The CDR3 DNA sequence: TGTGCCAGCAGCTTAGCCGGGACTAGCGGATACGAGCAGTACTTC. Protein product: CASSLAGTSGYEQYF. The full variable domain, with the rest looked up from reference TRBV7-6 and TRBJ2-7, is GAGVSQSPRYKVTKRGQDVALRCDPISGHVSLYWYRQALGQGPEFLTYFNYEAQQDKSGLPNDRFSAERPEGSISTLTIQRTEQRDSAMYRCASSLAGTSGYEQYFGPGTRLTVT.

The chain employs TRBV6-1 and TRBJ2-4; 10 bases map to TRBD2. Unmatched junction bases numbered 9, after V lost 6 bases and J lost 10 bases. Germline V gene lookup returns CDR1 MNHNS and CDR2 SASEGT. The CDR3 length is 14 residues. CDR3 nucleotide sequence: TGTGCCAGCAGACCCGGGACTAGCGCCTGGATTCAGTACTTC. It codes for CASRPGTSAWIQYF.

This clonotype came up once. The chain recombines TRBV7-2 with TRBJ2-3; D is unresolved. V lost 8 bases to trimming and J lost 9 bases, with 15 bases between them. Germline V gene lookup returns CDR1 SGHTA and CDR2 FQGNSA. The CDR3 extends over 12 amino acids. The DNA of the CDR3 is TGTGCCAGCGGGAACGGAGCACGCACGCAGTATTTT. Translated: CASGNGARTQYF. Looking up the rest from reference TRBV7-2 and TRBJ2-3 gives the full variable domain: GAGVSQSPSNKVTEKGKDVELRCDPISGHTALYWYRQSLGQGLEFLIYFQGNSAPDKSGLPSDRFSAERTGGSVSTLTIQRTQQEDSAVYLCASGNGARTQYFGPGTRLTVL.

This clonotype was observed once. The chain couples TRBV19 to TRBJ1-2; D might be TRBD1 (6 bases). V lost 0 bases and J lost 3, with 14 bases in between. This CDR3 contains 16 residues. CDR1 is LNHDA, CDR2 SQIVND, per germline (reference sequence). Here the CDR3 DNA reads TGTGCCAGTAGTATAGATCGCACAGGGTCCTACTATGGCTACACCTTC. Residues: CASSIDRTGSYYGYTF.

This clonotype was seen ten or more times. The J gene is TRBJ2-5, the V gene TRBV20-1; D unresolved. V dropped 0 bases and J dropped 0 bases, with 11 bases sitting between them. The CDR3 is made up of 15 amino acids. The germline CDR1 and CDR2 sequences are DFQATT and SNEGSKA (reference sequence). For the CDR3, the DNA is TGCAGTGCTAGAGATACACAGAACTACCAAGAGACCCAGTACTTC. Amino acids: CSARDTQNYQETQYF.

The J gene is TRBJ2-3, the V gene TRBV20-1; D is possibly TRBD1 (6 bases). V lost 5 bases and J lost 3, with 15 bases in between. This CDR3 spans 14 amino acids. CDR1 and CDR2 (germline): DFQATT, SNEGSKA (reference sequence). CDR3: CSAVPRTATDTQYF. The CDR3 region has the DNA TGCAGTGCTGTCCCCAGGACAGCGACAGATACGCAGTATTTT.

In this sample, this clonotype turned up a few times. This chain joins TRBV4-3 and TRBJ1-4, with 8 bases lining up with TRBD1. Germline V gene sequence: CDR1 LGHNA, CDR2 YSLEER. V was clipped by 5 bases and J by 8 bases; unmatched bases: 13. CDR3 size: 16 residues. The DNA for the CDR3 is TGCGCCAGCAGCTACTCTGAGGGACAGGCGTTCGAAAAACTGTTTTTT. Encoded protein: CASSYSEGQAFEKLFF.

The chain links TRBV4-2 to TRBJ2-7, with TRBD2 matching 10 bases. The germline CDR1 and CDR2 sequences are LGHNA and YNFKEQ. The CDR3 length is 14 residues. After removal of 4 bases from V and 6 bases from J, the junction contained 6 bases not matched to a gene. The CDR3 coding sequence is TGTGCCAGCAGCCGCGGGACTAGCGTATTCGAGCAGTACTTC. Translation: CASSRGTSVFEQYF.

This chain connects TRBV12-3 or TRBV12-4 to TRBJ2-3; a possible D gene is TRBD1 (5 bases). There are 13 residues in the CDR3. Trimming took off 6 bases at V and 3 bases at J, with 10 bases between the two ends. The CDR3 reads CASRLDNTDTQYF. The CDR3 region has the DNA TGTGCCAGCAGGTTGGACAATACAGATACGCAGTATTTT.

Written as DNA, the CDR3 is TGTGCCAGCAGTTTAAGCTCACCCCTCCACTTT. This encodes CASSLSSPLHF. This rearrangement joins TRBV12-3 or TRBV12-4 to TRBJ1-6; D gene unclear. CDR3 length: 11 amino acids. V was pared by 2 bases and J by 10 bases, with 3 bases between.

This clonotype was seen at least ten times. The rearrangement uses TRBV5-4 and TRBJ2-2, with D uncertain. Germline V gene lookup returns CDR1 SGHNT and CDR2 YYREEE (reference sequence). The CDR3 contains 12 residues. V shed 2 bases and J shed 7 bases, with 6 bases lying between them. The CDR3 protein is CASSFMGGELFF. In DNA, the CDR3 is TGTGCCAGCAGCTTCATGGGCGGGGAGCTGTTTTTT.

This clonotype was counted ten times or more. One end of the junction does not line up with germline, which may come from a read error. This sequence joins TRBV7-9 and TRBJ1-1, with D unresolved. The germline V gene encodes CDR1 SEHNR and CDR2 FQNEAQ (reference sequence). The CDR3 runs 12 residues. The CDR3 loop reads CASSLAGTEAFF. The CDR3 DNA reads as TGCGCCAGCAGCTTGGCGGGGACTGAAGCTTTCTTT. The variable domain in full, with the rest retrieved from reference TRBV7-9 and TRBJ1-1, is DTGVSQNPRHKITKRGQNVTFRCDPISEHNRLYWYRQTLGQGPEFLTYFQNEAQLEKSRLLSDRFSAERPKGSFSTLEIQRTEQGDSAMYLCASSLAGTEAFFGQGTRLTVV.

This clonotype was observed at least ten times. The rearrangement joins TRBV29-1 to TRBJ2-1, with 9 bases fitting TRBD2. The CDR3 runs 15 residues. CDR1 and CDR2 (germline): SQVTM, ANQGSEA. V was clipped by 2 bases and J by 14 bases; unmatched bases: 16. CDR3 loop: CSVEKWSAGGPSKFF. As DNA, the CDR3 is TGCAGCGTTGAAAAGTGGTCGGCGGGGGGGCCTAGTAAGTTCTTC.

The rearrangement links TRBV4-3 to TRBJ1-1; no reliable D call. Looked up from germline, CDR1 is LGHNA and CDR2 is YSLEER. V was shortened by 3 bases and J by 1 base, with 9 bases between the two germline ends. The CDR3 covers 14 residues. In DNA, the CDR3 is TGCGCCAGCAGCCAGAACAGACAGAACACTGAAGCTTTCTTT. It encodes CASSQNRQNTEAFF.

This clonotype came up many times. The chain combines TRBV29-1 with TRBJ1-1; D call uncertain. Germline V CDR1 and CDR2: SQVTM, ANQGSEA. V was clipped by 7 bases and J by 4 bases, with 7 bases between them. The CDR3 runs to 10 residues. The CDR3 nucleotides read TGCAGCGCTGGACGCACTGAAGCTTTCTTT. Protein sequence: CSAGRTEAFF.

The chain couples TRBV7-8 to TRBJ2-4; 9 bases agree with TRBD1. CDR3 length: 19 residues. Germline CDR1 is SGHVS and CDR2 is FQNEAQ. V lost 1 base and J lost 7; bases outside the gene matches: 17. The CDR3 loop is CASSLERFIQQGAGNIQYF. The CDR3 DNA follows: TGTGCCAGCAGCTTAGAGAGGTTCATACAACAGGGGGCCGGGAACATTCAGTACTTC.